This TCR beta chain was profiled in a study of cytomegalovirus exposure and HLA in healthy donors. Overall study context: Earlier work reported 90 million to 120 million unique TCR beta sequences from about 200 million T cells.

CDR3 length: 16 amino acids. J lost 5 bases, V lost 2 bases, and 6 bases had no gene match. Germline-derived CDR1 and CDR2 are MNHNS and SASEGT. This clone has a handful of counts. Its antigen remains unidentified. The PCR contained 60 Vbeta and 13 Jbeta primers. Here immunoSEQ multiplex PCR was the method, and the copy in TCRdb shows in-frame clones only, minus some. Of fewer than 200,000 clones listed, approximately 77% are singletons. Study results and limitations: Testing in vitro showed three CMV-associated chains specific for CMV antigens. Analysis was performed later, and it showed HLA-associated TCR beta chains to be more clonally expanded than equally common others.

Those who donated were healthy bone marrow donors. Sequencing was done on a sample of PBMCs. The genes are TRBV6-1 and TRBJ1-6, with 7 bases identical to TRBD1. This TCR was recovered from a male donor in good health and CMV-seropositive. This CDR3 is CASSEKRGRHNSPLHF. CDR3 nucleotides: TGTGCCAGCAGTGAAAAGAGGGGGCGGCATAATTCACCCCTCCACTTT.